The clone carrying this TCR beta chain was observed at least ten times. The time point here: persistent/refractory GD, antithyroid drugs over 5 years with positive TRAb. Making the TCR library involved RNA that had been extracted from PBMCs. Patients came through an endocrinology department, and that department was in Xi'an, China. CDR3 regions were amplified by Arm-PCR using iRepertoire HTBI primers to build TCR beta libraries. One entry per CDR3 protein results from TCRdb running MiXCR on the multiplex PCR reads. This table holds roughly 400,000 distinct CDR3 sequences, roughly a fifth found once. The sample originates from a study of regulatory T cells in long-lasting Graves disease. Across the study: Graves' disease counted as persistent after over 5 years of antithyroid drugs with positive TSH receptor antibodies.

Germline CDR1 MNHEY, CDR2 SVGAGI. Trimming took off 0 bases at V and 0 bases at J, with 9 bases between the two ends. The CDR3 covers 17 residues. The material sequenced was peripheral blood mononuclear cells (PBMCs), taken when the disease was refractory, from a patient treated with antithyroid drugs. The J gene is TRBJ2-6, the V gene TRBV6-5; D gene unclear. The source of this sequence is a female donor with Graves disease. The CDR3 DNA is TGTGCCAGCAGTTACTCGCCGGCGAGCTCTGGGGCCAACGTCCTGACTTTC. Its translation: CASSYSPASSGANVLTF.